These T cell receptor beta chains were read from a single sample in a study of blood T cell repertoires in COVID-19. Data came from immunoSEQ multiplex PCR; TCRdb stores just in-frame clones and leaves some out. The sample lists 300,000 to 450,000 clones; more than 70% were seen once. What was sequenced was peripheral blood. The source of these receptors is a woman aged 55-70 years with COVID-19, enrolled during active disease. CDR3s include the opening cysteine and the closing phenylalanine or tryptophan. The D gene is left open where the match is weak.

CASSTYPQTTGLYEQYF,TRBJ2-7,TRBV5-4,-
CSVGQGATYEQYF,TRBJ2-7,TRBV29-1,TRBD1
CASSSLSSPLHF,TRBJ1-6,TRBV5-6,-
CASSFIMDREGEKLFF,TRBJ1-4,TRBV28,TRBD1
CASSLVGGFYNSPLHF,TRBJ1-6,TRBV5-1,-
CASSQGGRPQETQYF,TRBJ2-5,TRBV3-1/TRBV3-2,-
CASMRDSEQYF,TRBJ2-7,TRBV3-1/TRBV3-2,-
CASSQAGVEGYGYTF,TRBJ1-2,TRBV3-1/TRBV3-2,-
CASSDRRTATSYEQYF,TRBJ2-7,TRBV25-1,-
CASTREGGSGANVLTF,TRBJ2-6,TRBV5-1,TRBD1
CASTHSYPPLHF,TRBJ1-6,TRBV25-1,-
CASLPGQRTEAFF,TRBJ1-1,TRBV6-6,TRBD1
CASSLGGSGNTIYF,TRBJ1-3,TRBV7-8,-
CASSEGARSNQPQHF,TRBJ1-5,TRBV9,-
CASSLERGTTDTQYF,TRBJ2-3,TRBV7-3,TRBD2
CASSPDRVRNTEAFF,TRBJ1-1,TRBV7-9,TRBD1
CASRQGVISYNEQFF,TRBJ2-1,TRBV6-5,TRBD1
CSVGTGPNEKLFF,TRBJ1-4,TRBV29-1,-
CASSPQGSEKLFF,TRBJ1-4,TRBV6-5,TRBD1
CASSKKTGPKTSEAFF,TRBJ1-1,TRBV21-1,-